The sequence of this T cell receptor (beta chain) was determined in a study of T-cell reconstitution after alpha-beta-depleted transplantation in children. Germline assignment: CDR1 SGHAT and CDR2 FQNNGV. The CDR3 has 18 residues. Trimming cost V 5 bases and J 2 bases; bases outside gene matches: 11. For TCRbeta, the library was prepared with unique molecular identifiers. Each CDR3 protein gets one entry after TCRdb re-called the PCR reads with MiXCR. The sample includes 600,000 to 700,000 distinct CDR3 sequences, 16% of them seen just once. Material: PBMCs from the stem cell graft donor, obtained from the stem cell graft. This receptor was obtained from a human donor who donated a stem cell graft to a child with acute myeloid leukemia. The chain has TRBV11-2 and TRBJ2-7; 14 bases align to TRBD2. The CDR3, as DNA: TGTGCCAGCAGCCCATCCGGGACTAGCGGGGGTCCGACCTACGAGCAGTACTTC. Amino acids: CASSPSGTSGGPTYEQYF.